The T cell receptor beta chain under discussion was sequenced for a study of CD8+CD57+ T cells in acquired aplastic anemia. Genomic DNA constituted the template upon which TCR beta VDJ and CDR3 profiling was performed. TCRdb analysed the reads with MiXCR anew, one entry per CDR3 protein. The table records under 250,000 distinct CDR3 sequences, approximately 45% of them present only once. The authors sequenced patients whose flow cytometry had shown CD8+CD57+ cell expansion. As concerns this clonotype: The junction does not match germline at one end; this may be a read error.

Looked up from germline, CDR1 is SEHNR and CDR2 is FQNEAQ (reference sequence). The CDR3 contains 14 residues. The sequence was obtained from a human donor with aplastic anemia. Source material: sorted CD4+, CD8+, or CD8+CD57+ T cells (not recorded which) from PBMCs. The genes are TRBV7-9 and TRBJ2-3; D unclear. For the CDR3, the DNA is TGTGCCAGCAGCTTAGACGGCAGCACAGATACGCGGTATTTT. This sequence encodes CASSLDGSTDTRYF.